The 5 T cell receptor beta chains listed next were all sequenced from one sample in a study of blood T cell repertoires in COVID-19 (dated by TCRdb to 2018 to 2021). The receptor library was made with the immunoSEQ multiplex PCR assay. TCRdb holds this immuneACCESS table with in-frame rearrangements only. Some clones are missing; in checked studies, unresolved V genes explain under half, and the rest has no known cause. Present in this sample are roughly 87,000 clones, roughly 89% of which were seen just once. The top ten hold 5% to 6.5% of the sample. Specimen: peripheral blood. The source of these receptors is an elderly woman with active COVID-19.

The chain carries TRBV6-5 and TRBJ2-3, with 8 bases identical to TRBD2. The CDR3 loop spans 14 amino acids. CDR1 and CDR2 from the germline V gene are MNHEY and SVGAGI. V lost 7 bases, J lost 10 bases, and 13 bases stayed unmatched. CDR3 DNA: TGTGCCAGCAATTTAGCGGGAAGGGACGGTGCGCAGTATTTT. Translating gives CASNLAGRDGAQYF.

The gene calls are TRBV28 and TRBJ2-3; TRBD2 matches 7 bases. Germline V gives CDR1 MDHEN, CDR2 SYDVKM. V was clipped by 5 bases and J by 2 bases; unmatched bases: 7. The CDR3 runs to 15 residues. The CDR3 loop reads CASSTEGLPTDTQYF. CDR3 in DNA: TGTGCCAGCAGTACGGAGGGACTACCCACAGATACGCAGTATTTT.

In the case of this clone: At one end, the junction sequence differs from germline, possibly due to a read error. V and J are TRBV6-6 and TRBJ2-7; 9 nucleotides match TRBD1. The germline V gene has CDR1 MNHNY and CDR2 SVGAGI (reference sequence). This CDR3 spans 16 amino acids. CDR3 region: CASSKLVGQGSYGQYF. CDR3 in DNA: TGTGCCAGCAGTAAACTCGTGGGACAGGGAAGCTACGGGCAGTACTTC.

This clone was counted a single time. The gene calls are TRBV6-5 and TRBJ2-3, with a tentative D call TRBD2 (7 bases). Germline V gene lookup returns CDR1 MNHEY and CDR2 SVGAGI. CDR3 length equals 15 residues. The ends were cut back, 8 bases at V and 2 bases at J, with 17 bases in the middle. The CDR3 DNA follows: TGTGCCAGCTCCCCCAAGGGGGGGGACACAGATACGCAGTATTTT. Translated: CASSPKGGDTDTQYF.

The V and J genes are TRBV6-5 and TRBJ2-7; TRBD1 aligns across 7 bases. V was clipped by 6 bases and J by 3 bases; unmatched bases: 11. This CDR3 is built from 15 residues. The germline gives CDR1 MNHEY, CDR2 SVGAGI. CDR3 residues: CASSPSDRINYEQYF. Written as DNA, the CDR3 is TGTGCCAGCAGCCCCTCGGACAGGATAAACTACGAGCAGTACTTC.